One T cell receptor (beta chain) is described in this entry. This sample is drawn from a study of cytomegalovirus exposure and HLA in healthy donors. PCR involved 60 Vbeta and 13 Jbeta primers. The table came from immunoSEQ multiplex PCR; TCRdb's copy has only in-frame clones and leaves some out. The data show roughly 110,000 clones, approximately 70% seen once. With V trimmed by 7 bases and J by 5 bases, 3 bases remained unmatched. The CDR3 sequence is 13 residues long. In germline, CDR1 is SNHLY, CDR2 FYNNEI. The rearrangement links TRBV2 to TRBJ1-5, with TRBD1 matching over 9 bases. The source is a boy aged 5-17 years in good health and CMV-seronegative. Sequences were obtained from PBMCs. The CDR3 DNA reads TGTGCCAGCAAGGGACAGGGCGATCAGCCCCAGCATTTT. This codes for CASKGQGDQPQHF.